The 10 T cell receptor beta chains below were found in one sample sequenced in a study of blood T cells in healthy people across ages. For the second PCR, which ran for roughly 7 to 11 cycles, a sample-barcoded 5' primer and a J-beta primer mix were used. TCRdb re-called the 5' RACE reads with MiXCR, one entry per CDR3 protein. The sample holds about 760,000 distinct CDR3 sequences, around 25% seen once. The same data also went into a second study, on T cells of mothers and their children.

The sequenced sample consisted of blood. These receptors all stem from a boy aged 5 to 17 in good health.

The V and J genes are TRBV6-6 and TRBJ2-3; D unclear. The CDR3 sequence is 13 residues long. CDR1 and CDR2 (germline): MNHNY, SVGAGI (reference sequence). Trimming stripped 8 bases from V and 0 bases from J, with 9 bases between. CDR3 DNA: TGTGCCAGCGTCATCCCTAGCACAGATACGCAGTATTTT. It is translated as CASVIPSTDTQYF.

As to this clonotype: Sequence at one end of the junction differs from germline and may be a read error. The chain combines TRBV7-9 with TRBJ1-6, with 7 nucleotides matching TRBD1. This CDR3 has 17 residues. Looked up from germline, CDR1 is SEHNR and CDR2 is FQNEAQ (reference sequence). CDR3 sequence: CASSLFGGGSYDSPLHF. Here the CDR3 DNA reads TGTGCCAGCAGCTTATTTGGAGGGGGCTCCTATGATTCACCCCTCCACTTT.

V is TRBV14 and J is TRBJ2-6; tentative D call: TRBD1 (5 bases). Germline V lookup: CDR1 SGHDN, CDR2 FVKESK. CDR3 length equals 16 residues. Trimming took off 1 base at V and 2 bases at J, with 9 bases between the two ends. The CDR3 region has the DNA TGTGCCAGCAGCCAAGGGTGGGGCCCTGGGGCCAACGTCCTGACTTTC. Translation gives CASSQGWGPGANVLTF.

This clonotype was found a few times. The chain joins TRBV29-1 to TRBJ2-1; TRBD1 matches at 10 bases. The J call may not be correct, given that the DNA end is closer to TRBJ2-7. Germline-derived CDR1 and CDR2 are SQVTM and ANQGSEA. This CDR3 has 14 residues. CDR3 region: CSVGKGQGFHEQYF. The DNA of the CDR3 is TGCAGCGTTGGTAAGGGACAGGGGTTCCACGAGCAGTACTTC.

In this sample, this clonotype turned up once. V usage is TRBV7-2 and J usage is TRBJ2-1; D not certain. The V gene's germline CDR1 is SGHTA and CDR2 FQGNSA. The CDR3 has 14 amino acids. The V and J ends lost 1 base and 6 bases respectively, with 10 bases between them. Written as DNA, the CDR3 is TGTGCCAGCAGCTTAGTCGGAGCCGGCAATGAGCAGTTCTTC. Encoded protein: CASSLVGAGNEQFF.

This clonotype was observed a handful of times. This chain connects TRBV28 to TRBJ2-7; perhaps D is TRBD1 or TRBD2 (5 bases each). Germline values: CDR1 MDHEN, CDR2 SYDVKM. The CDR3 is 14 amino acids. With 4 bases removed from V and 6 bases from J, the gap between germline ends came to 16 bases. The CDR3, as DNA: TGTGCCAGCAGTTCGGCAGGGACCTCCGGCGAGCAGTACTTC. It is translated as CASSSAGTSGEQYF.

This rearrangement joins TRBV27 to TRBJ2-7; 9 bases are a match to TRBD1. V trimming: 2 bases; J trimming: 6 bases; junction bases outside the gene matches: 5. Germline CDR1 and CDR2: MNHEY and SMNVEV (reference sequence). The CDR3 has 14 residues. Here the CDR3 DNA reads TGTGCCAGCAGTTTAGGGACAGGGATGCTCGAGCAGTACTTC. Protein: CASSLGTGMLEQYF.

Only a few counts were recorded for this clonotype. The gene calls are TRBV7-2 and TRBJ1-3; D unclear. The ends were cut back, 5 bases at V and 7 bases at J, with 18 bases in the middle. The germline V gene has CDR1 SGHTA and CDR2 FQGNSA. The CDR3 runs to 15 residues. CDR3 sequence: CASSRVGSVANTIYF. CDR3 sequence (DNA): TGTGCCAGCAGCAGAGTGGGCAGCGTCGCGAACACCATATATTTT.

The table lists this clonotype with a few counts. The chain combines TRBV29-1 with TRBJ1-2, with D unresolved. Germline V CDR1 and CDR2: SQVTM, ANQGSEA. The CDR3 spans 13 residues. The DNA for the CDR3 is TGCAGTCCCAAGGGAGTGAGGTGCTATGGCTACACCTTC. The encoded protein is CSPKGVRCYGYTF.

The rearrangement links TRBV27 to TRBJ2-7; 9 nucleotides match TRBD2. V lost 7 bases to trimming and J lost 5 bases; unmatched junction nucleotides: 15. Germline V gives CDR1 MNHEY, CDR2 SMNVEV (reference sequence). The CDR3 sequence is 16 residues long. CDR3 sequence: CASTNHGVAGVHEQYF. The DNA for the CDR3 is TGTGCCAGCACCAACCATGGGGTAGCGGGAGTTCACGAGCAGTACTTC.